This entry lists 23 T cell receptor beta chains sequenced from one sample in a study of T cell responses to AZD1222 COVID-19 vaccine. The assay was immunoSEQ multiplex PCR, and TCRdb's table has in-frame clones only and misses some. The sample records 170,000 or so clones, about nine tenths being singletons. The sequencing used peripheral blood, collected on day 0 of AZD1222 vaccination. The receptors here all came from an adult in good health.

The rearrangement uses TRBV5-1 and TRBJ2-7; D possibly matches TRBD1 or TRBD2 (7 bases each). This CDR3 has 14 residues. Germline V CDR1 and CDR2: SGHRS, YFSETQ. V lost 4 bases, J lost 2 bases, and 13 bases lay in between. The CDR3: CASSRAGQTYEQYF. Here the CDR3 DNA reads TGCGCCAGCAGCAGAGCGGGACAGACCTACGAGCAGTACTTC.

The chain couples TRBV6-2 or TRBV6-3 to TRBJ2-7, with 12 bases aligning to TRBD1. The V gene end was trimmed by 4 bases and the J gene end by 4 bases; junction bases not matched to a gene: 5. There are 15 residues in the CDR3. CDR1 MNHEY and CDR2 SVGEGT come from the germline V gene. CDR3 in DNA: TGTGCCAGCAGTTCCGGGACAGGGGGCTTATACGAGCAGTACTTC. The encoded protein is CASSSGTGGLYEQYF.

This chain connects TRBV19 to TRBJ1-3; 7 positions match TRBD1. The CDR3 length is 12 residues. The germline V gene encodes CDR1 LNHDA and CDR2 SQIVND (reference sequence). The V gene end was trimmed by 10 bases and the J gene end by 4 bases; junction bases not matched to a gene: 4. CDR3 residues: CATRGYGNTIYF. Here the CDR3 DNA reads TGTGCCACCAGGGGGTACGGAAACACCATATATTTT.

V is TRBV5-8 and J is TRBJ1-4; the D gene is possibly TRBD1 (6 bases). The CDR3 consists of 16 residues. Germline values: CDR1 SGHTS, CDR2 YDEGEE. V lost 3 bases, J lost 5 bases, and 17 bases lay in between. The CDR3 sequence: CASSSGRGVKNEKLFF. DNA for the CDR3: TGTGCCAGCAGCTCGGGCAGGGGCGTAAAAAATGAAAAACTGTTTTTT. The complete variable domain, with remaining parts taken from reference TRBV5-8 and TRBJ1-4, reads EAGVTQSPTHLIKTRGQQATLRCSPISGHTSVYWYQQALGLGLQFLLWYDEGEERNRGNFPPRFSGRQFPNYSSELNVNALELEDSALYLCASSSGRGVKNEKLFFGSGTQLSVL.

The genes are TRBV5-1 and TRBJ2-1; TRBD1 or TRBD2 may be the D gene (6 bases each). V was clipped by 0 bases and J by 3 bases, with 13 bases between them. Germline V CDR1 and CDR2: SGHRS, YFSETQ. This CDR3 comprises 16 residues. The CDR3 DNA follows: TGCGCCAGCAGCTTGGGGGGGGACACCGGCTACAATGAGCAGTTCTTC. It codes for CASSLGGDTGYNEQFF. Drawing the rest from reference TRBV5-1 and TRBJ2-1, the complete variable domain is KAGVTQTPRYLIKTRGQQVTLSCSPISGHRSVSWYQQTPGQGLQFLFEYFSETQRNKGNFPGRFSGRQFSNSRSEMNVSTLELGDSALYLCASSLGGDTGYNEQFFGPGTRLTVL.

The rearrangement joins TRBV6-5 to TRBJ1-1; D is uncertain. The V gene lost 0 bases and the J gene lost 3 bases, with 5 bases spanning the gap. The CDR3 has 13 residues. Looked up from germline, CDR1 is MNHEY and CDR2 is SVGAGI. The CDR3 sequence is CASSYSLDTEAFF. In DNA form, the CDR3 reads TGTGCCAGCAGTTACTCTTTGGACACTGAAGCTTTCTTT.

V is TRBV4-2 and J is TRBJ2-2; tentative D call: TRBD1 (6 bases). Germline CDR1 reads LGHNA; CDR2 reads YNFKEQ. The CDR3 loop spans 16 amino acids. Deletions cut 1 base from V and 3 bases from J, with 12 bases between. Here the CDR3 DNA reads TGTGCCAGCAGCCAAGGGAACAGGGCGGACACCGGGGAGCTGTTTTTT. Encoded protein: CASSQGNRADTGELFF.

The chain is built from TRBV10-3 and TRBJ2-1; D is perhaps TRBD2 (5 bases). V lost 0 bases, J lost 5 bases, and 8 bases lay in between. Germline V gene lookup returns CDR1 ENHRY and CDR2 SYGVKD. This CDR3 has 14 residues. For the CDR3, the DNA is TGTGCCATCAGTGAGTCGCGGCGGGACAATGAGCAGTTCTTC. Translation: CAISESRRDNEQFF.

The gene calls are TRBV4-3 and TRBJ2-2; D may be TRBD2 (5 bases). The CDR3 spans 16 residues. With 0 bases removed from V and 1 base from J, the gap between germline ends came to 9 bases. The germline CDR1 and CDR2 sequences are LGHNA and YSLEER. The CDR3 DNA follows: TGCGCCAGCAGCCAAGAAACGGGAAGGAACACCGGGGAGCTGTTTTTT. Encoded protein: CASSQETGRNTGELFF.

CDR3 protein: CASNYRVVSDYTF. The CDR3 DNA reads TGTGCCAGCAACTACAGGGTTGTCTCTGACTACACCTTC. V is TRBV7-9 and J is TRBJ1-2, with a tentative D call TRBD1 (6 bases). Per the germline V gene, CDR1 is SEHNR and CDR2 is FQNEAQ (reference sequence). The CDR3 covers 13 residues. Trimming removed 7 bases from V and 10 bases from J, with 19 bases in between.

This sequence joins TRBV4-2 and TRBJ2-7; TRBD2 agrees at 8 bases. The length of the CDR3 is 15 residues. Germline CDR1 and CDR2: LGHNA and YNFKEQ. V dropped 2 bases and J dropped 1; count of bases not matched to a gene: 4. CDR3 in amino acids: CASSQRAGESYEQYF. The CDR3 region has the DNA TGTGCCAGCAGCCAACGAGCGGGAGAGTCCTACGAGCAGTACTTC.

The table lists this clone with a few counts. The chain combines TRBV29-1 with TRBJ1-2; D remains ambiguous. CDR1 is SQVTM, CDR2 ANQGSEA, per germline. The CDR3 sequence is 12 residues long. With 5 bases removed from V and 0 bases from J, the gap between germline ends came to 7 bases. The CDR3 DNA follows: TGCAGCGTTACGGATTCTAACTATGGCTACACCTTC. Protein sequence: CSVTDSNYGYTF.

This clone was detected only once. The V gene is TRBV28, the J gene TRBJ1-5; no clear D gene. Deletions cut 3 bases from V and 2 bases from J, with 8 bases between. This CDR3 comprises 14 residues. Per the germline V gene, CDR1 is MDHEN and CDR2 is SYDVKM. The CDR3 loop is CASSFYQGNQPQHF. CDR3 in DNA: TGTGCCAGCAGTTTCTACCAAGGCAATCAGCCCCAGCATTTT.

V and J are TRBV6-1 and TRBJ2-1; 10 nucleotides agree with TRBD2. V shed 4 bases and J 9 bases; nucleotides not matched to a gene: 6. The CDR3 totals 14 residues. Per germline, CDR1 MNHNS and CDR2 SASEGT. CDR3 sequence (DNA): TGTGCCAGCAGTGGAGCGGGGGGGCTTAGTGAGCAGTTCTTC. It codes for CASSGAGGLSEQFF.

This chain connects TRBV5-1 to TRBJ1-2; 11 bases map to TRBD1. The CDR3 is 15 residues long. Germline V gene data show CDR1 as SGHRS and CDR2 as YFSETQ. Trimming removed 2 bases from V and 4 bases from J; junction bases left unmatched: 4. The CDR3 reads CASSLPGQGVYGYTF. CDR3 DNA: TGCGCCAGCAGCTTACCGGGACAGGGGGTCTATGGCTACACCTTC.

The chain recombines TRBV5-4 with TRBJ1-1; D unclear. V dropped 4 bases and J dropped 8 bases, with 24 bases sitting between them. The CDR3 sequence is 16 residues long. Germline loops: CDR1 SGHNT, CDR2 YYREEE (reference sequence). The CDR3 loop reads CASSAFKGPFGREAFF. DNA for the CDR3: TGTGCCAGCAGCGCCTTCAAAGGCCCGTTTGGGAGGGAAGCTTTCTTT. Complete variable domain (other parts from reference TRBV5-4 and TRBJ1-1): ETGVTQSPTHLIKTRGQQVTLRCSSQSGHNTVSWYQQALGQGPQFIFQYYREEENGRGNFPPRFSGLQFPNYSSELNVNALELDDSALYLCASSAFKGPFGREAFFGQGTRLTVV.

V is TRBV4-2 and J is TRBJ2-3; 9 bases align to TRBD1. Germline V CDR1 and CDR2: LGHNA, YNFKEQ. CDR3 length: 15 residues. Trimming cost V 0 bases and J 4 bases; bases outside gene matches: 2. CDR3 sequence (DNA): TGTGCCAGCAGCCAAGAGGGACAGGGATCAGATACGCAGTATTTT. The encoded protein is CASSQEGQGSDTQYF.

The rearrangement links TRBV7-3 to TRBJ2-3, with D perhaps matching TRBD2 (5 bases). Trimming shortened V by 5 bases and J by 3 bases, and 6 bases separated the two germline ends. The length of the CDR3 is 12 residues. CDR1 SGHTA and CDR2 FQGTGA come from the germline V gene. The chain's CDR3 is CASSPGTDTQYF. DNA for the CDR3: TGTGCCAGCAGCCCGGGGACAGATACGCAGTATTTT. Together with reference TRBV7-3 and TRBJ2-3, the CDR3 gives the full variable domain: GAGVSQTPSNKVTEKGKYVELRCDPISGHTALYWYRQSLGQGPEFLIYFQGTGAADDSGLPNDRFFAVRPEGSVSTLKIQRTERGDSAVYLCASSPGTDTQYFGPGTRLTVL.

The chain employs TRBV5-5 and TRBJ1-6; D is unresolved. Germline V lookup: CDR1 SGHKS, CDR2 YYEKEE (reference sequence). This CDR3 is 19 amino acids long. The germline V and J ends were trimmed by 1 base and 0 bases, with 17 bases remaining between them. DNA for the CDR3: TGTGCCAGCAGCTTGATCGCCATAAGCCAGAGCTCCTATAATTCACCCCTCCACTTT. Translation: CASSLIAISQSSYNSPLHF. The full variable domain, its missing parts supplied by reference TRBV5-5 and TRBJ1-6, is DAGVTQSPTHLIKTRGQQVTLRCSPISGHKSVSWYQQVLGQGPQFIFQYYEKEERGRGNFPDRFSARQFPNYSSELNVNALLLGDSALYLCASSLIAISQSSYNSPLHFGNGTRLTVT.

This chain uses TRBV9 with TRBJ2-1, with 7 nucleotides matching TRBD2. This CDR3 is built from 18 residues. V was pared by 3 bases and J by 3 bases, with 15 bases of the junction left unmatched. The germline CDR1 and CDR2 sequences are SGDLS and YYNGEE. The CDR3 coding sequence is TGTGCCAGCAGCGACCCTCGGGGGGAGCGGGGAGGCTACAATGAGCAGTTCTTC. Residues: CASSDPRGERGGYNEQFF.

The chain's CDR3 is CASSLAQGWDSHGYTF. In DNA form, the CDR3 reads TGTGCCAGCAGCTTAGCGCAGGGTTGGGACAGCCATGGCTACACCTTC. V is TRBV7-2 and J is TRBJ1-2, with 7 nucleotides matching TRBD1. Germline-derived CDR1 and CDR2 are SGHTA and FQGNSA. J gave up 6 bases and V 0 bases, and 10 bases lay outside the gene matches. This CDR3 spans 16 amino acids.

V usage is TRBV27 and J usage is TRBJ1-1; D remains ambiguous. The CDR3 loop spans 14 amino acids. Germline CDR1 reads MNHEY; CDR2 reads SMNVEV (reference sequence). V was pared by 6 bases and J by 1 base, with 12 bases between. The CDR3 nucleotides are TGTGCCAGCAGACCCATTTGGGGGAACACTGAAGCTTTCTTT. This codes for CASRPIWGNTEAFF.

This clone showed up just a few times. The chain couples TRBV7-9 to TRBJ2-5; D remains unclear. Germline values: CDR1 SEHNR, CDR2 FQNEAQ (reference sequence). The length of the CDR3 is 14 residues. V was clipped by 10 bases and J by 1 base, with 16 bases between them. Here the CDR3 reads CATQSRRSQETQYF. DNA of the CDR3: TGTGCCACACAGTCGAGGCGTTCCCAAGAGACCCAGTACTTC.